Reported below is one T cell receptor beta chain. No antigen is known for it. No much larger clone exists at a distance of one base, and base qualities are not known. Libraries were made using PCR. TCRdb names NextSeq 500 as the instrument used. Bulk TCR libraries were prepared as previously described, using TCR primers listed in Table S5. The Qiagen AllPrep DNA/RNA kit was used to purify total RNA. Before analysis, reads from multiple sequencing runs of the same library were pooled. On the study's bioinformatics: Reads were retained only if their TCR constant sequence matched exactly, and those retained reads were trimmed to 150 nt and grouped according to their 12-nt molecular barcodes. Reads inside each barcode group were sub-clustered using a 15% Levenshtein threshold, and a quality-weighted consensus sequence was constructed for each RNA molecule. Non-functional sequences were removed, as were lower-count sequences one edit away from another. Barcode sub-clusters with fewer than 20% of the maximum read count were removed, based on fitting two negative binomial distributions. The public reads were quality trimmed at Q25 with fastp and then assembled into clones with MiXCR by TCRdb, keeping productive beta chains. Duplicate CDR3 protein sequences are folded into a single record with the most common DNA and genes. Here the V and J calls rest on TCRdb's processing, not on the authors' analysis. The sample includes hundreds of thousands of distinct CDR3 sequences, with roughly 25% observed a single time. The top ten hold 0.78% of the sample.

These data are taken from a study of molecular identifiers for immune sequencing clone quantification listed by TCRdb under 2018. Study-level background: For a replicate experiment, the RNA from either approximately 20,000 or 100,000 naive CD8 T cells was divided into five aliquots, and four of those aliquots went on to sequencing. The study was a methods study using CD8 T cells to benchmark molecular-identifier clustering-based TCR repertoire sequencing (MIDCIRS) and TCR RNA copy counting.

Libraries of naive CD8 T cells were generated from about 21,000 to 970,000 sorted cells, with 10%, 30% or 50% of the purified RNA used. Naive CD8 T cells, defined as CD8+CD4-CCR7+CD45RA+, were FACS-sorted into RLT Plus buffer on a BD FACSAria II. Detection sensitivity was tested by spiking Jurkat RNA equal to ten TCR copies' worth into samples containing roughly 19,000-1,000,000 naive CD8 T cells. CD8 T cells were enriched using RosetteSep CD8+ T Cell Enrichment Cocktail and Ficoll-Paque, and the enriched cells then underwent ACK red cell lysis. The paper as a whole reports these results and caveats: The naive libraries included spiked-in Jurkat TCR RNA (under eleven copies' worth), and this Jurkat TCR RNA is not part of the donor repertoire. Without barcode sub-clustering, chimeric consensus sequences inflated TCR diversity; chimeras reached as high as 47%. A single cell's worth of spiked-in Jurkat TCR RNA was reported detectable even among one million naive CD8 T cells. Clones above 20 RNA copies held over 98% of molecules in CMV-specific effector cells but under 1% in naive cells. Highly expanded clone sizes could be underestimated if identical TCR molecules share a barcode. Approximately 3.1 recovered TCR RNA copies per cell were obtained by modeling, versus around 9.8 by digital PCR, implying a capture efficiency of 25% to 30%.

CDR1 and CDR2 are read off the germline V gene as MGHDK and SYGVNS. V and J lose 4 bases and 0 bases, and a span of 13 bases separates them. The CDR3, from cysteine to phenylalanine, totals 16 residues. The only DNA kept is the CDR3, 48 bases in frame from the first base. Material for sequencing was naive CD8+ T cells from blood, with Jurkat cell RNA spiked in. In the paper's terms, the cell subset or site label means: FACS-sorted CD8+CD4-CCR7+CD45RA+ naive T cells. The receptor's source is a human donor in good health. Some libraries in this study had Jurkat cell RNA spiked in. The receptor chain draws on TRBV25-1 and TRBJ2-4, with a tentative D gene TRBD1 over 7 matching bases. The bases are TGTGCCAGCAGTGGCGGGACAGAGCTAGCCAAAAACATTCAGTACTTC. It translates as CASSGGTELAKNIQYF.